These 21 T cell receptor beta chains share one sample of origin, sequenced in a study of T cell repertoires in cytomegalovirus infection. A single record per CDR3 protein comes from TCRdb applying MiXCR to the reads. The table has about 180,000 distinct CDR3 sequences, over 13% seen once. The sample was PBMCs. The receptors come from a human donor in good health (CMV status not recorded). Some clones in this sample may be carry-over from other donors' samples.

This clonotype was observed at least ten times. This sequence joins TRBV20-1 and TRBJ1-6; D gene uncertain. The CDR3 spans 16 residues. Trimming took 6 bases from V and 0 from J, leaving 15 bases between them. Looked up from germline, CDR1 is DFQATT and CDR2 is SNEGSKA (reference sequence). Here the CDR3 reads CSAAPGRNSYNSPLHF. The DNA of the CDR3 is TGCAGTGCCGCCCCCGGAAGGAACTCCTATAATTCACCCCTCCACTTT.

The CDR3 reads CASSLLGVEQFF. CDR3 DNA sequence: TGTGCCAGCAGCTTACTAGGGGTTGAGCAGTTCTTC. The V call is TRBV11-3, the J call TRBJ2-1; possibly TRBD1 for D (5 bases). Germline V CDR1 and CDR2: SGHNT, YENEEA. The length of the CDR3 is 12 residues. V was trimmed by 2 bases and J by 9 bases, leaving 8 bases between them.

At least ten counts were recorded for this clonotype. The rearrangement uses TRBV7-2 and TRBJ2-1; D not resolved. CDR1 and CDR2 from the germline V gene are SGHTA and FQGNSA. The CDR3 consists of 12 residues. V dropped 3 bases and J dropped 4 bases, with 4 bases sitting between them. Here the CDR3 reads CASSFRYNEQFF. CDR3 bases: TGTGCCAGCAGCTTTCGGTACAATGAGCAGTTCTTC. The full variable domain, in which reference TRBV7-2 and TRBJ2-1 provide the parts outside the CDR3, is GAGVSQSPSNKVTEKGKDVELRCDPISGHTALYWYRQSLGQGLEFLIYFQGNSAPDKSGLPSDRFSAERTGGSVSTLTIQRTQQEDSAVYLCASSFRYNEQFFGPGTRLTVL.

This clonotype was observed at least ten times. This rearrangement joins TRBV7-2 to TRBJ1-2, with 8 bases aligning to TRBD1. Germline CDR1 reads SGHTA; CDR2 reads FQGNSA. This CDR3 has 14 amino acids. V lost 5 bases, J lost 0 bases, and 2 bases stayed unmatched. CDR3 sequence: CASSPGGTNYGYTF. CDR3 sequence (DNA): TGTGCCAGCAGCCCAGGGGGCACTAACTATGGCTACACCTTC. Full variable domain (rest looked up from reference TRBV7-2 and TRBJ1-2): GAGVSQSPSNKVTEKGKDVELRCDPISGHTALYWYRQSLGQGLEFLIYFQGNSAPDKSGLPSDRFSAERTGGSVSTLTIQRTQQEDSAVYLCASSPGGTNYGYTFGSGTRLTVV.

In this sample, this clonotype turned up many times. V usage is TRBV7-6 and J usage is TRBJ1-1; D gene ambiguous. This CDR3 region has 12 residues. Deletions cut 5 bases from V and 1 base from J, with 5 bases between. Germline lookup yields CDR1 SGHVS and CDR2 FNYEAQ. The CDR3 protein is CASSGQNTEAFF. The CDR3 nucleotides read TGTGCCAGCAGCGGGCAGAACACTGAAGCTTTCTTT.

Of note for this clonotype: A much larger clone differs from this one at a single base, so this may be a read error. This chain joins TRBV10-3 and TRBJ2-1, with 10 bases that match TRBD2. This CDR3 has 15 amino acids. CDR1 is ENHRY and CDR2 is SYGVKD in the germline V gene. V lost 0 bases, J lost 15 bases, and 11 bases stayed unmatched. For the CDR3, the DNA is TGTGCCATCAGTGAGTCTGGACTAGCGGAAGGAGTTCGGTTCTTC. As protein: CAISESGLAEGVRFF.

The rearrangement joins TRBV6-6 to TRBJ2-5; weak D call: TRBD2 (6 bases). CDR3 length equals 15 residues. Germline V gene sequence: CDR1 MNHNY, CDR2 SVGAGI (reference sequence). Deletions cut 2 bases from V and 5 bases from J, with 15 bases between. CDR3: CASSYKRAYMETQYF. In nucleotides, the CDR3 is TGTGCCAGCAGTTACAAGCGGGCTTATATGGAGACCCAGTACTTC.

This clonotype was seen a handful of times. The chain joins TRBV7-8 to TRBJ2-3, with TRBD2 as a possible D gene (6 bases). Trimming left V 2 bases short and J 0 bases short, with 12 bases between. The germline gives CDR1 SGHVS, CDR2 FQNEAQ. The CDR3 sequence is 16 residues long. The chain's CDR3 is CASSLPRGYSTDTQYF. The CDR3, as DNA: TGTGCCAGCAGCTTACCGCGGGGATATAGCACAGATACGCAGTATTTT.

This clonotype occurred many times. The DNA of the CDR3 is TGTGCCAGCAGTCCTTCAGCGGGAGTACGGAATGAGCAGTTCTTC. Translation gives CASSPSAGVRNEQFF. The chain couples TRBV28 to TRBJ2-1, with TRBD2 matching 8 bases. The CDR3 extends over 15 amino acids. V lost 5 bases, J lost 7 bases, and 10 bases stayed unmatched. Per the germline V gene, CDR1 is MDHEN and CDR2 is SYDVKM.

Ten or more counts support this clonotype. The genes are TRBV7-2 and TRBJ2-3; 9 positions agree with TRBD1. This CDR3 region has 16 residues. From germline, CDR1 is SGHTA and CDR2 FQGNSA. V dropped 5 bases and J dropped 1; count of bases not matched to a gene: 7. The CDR3 loop reads CASSVTGGAGTDTQYF. CDR3 DNA: TGTGCCAGCAGCGTTACAGGGGGCGCTGGCACAGATACGCAGTATTTT.

This rearrangement joins TRBV2 to TRBJ2-5; the match to TRBD2 covers 14 bases. CDR3 length: 16 amino acids. V lost 5 bases to trimming and J lost 7 bases; unmatched junction nucleotides: 9. Germline V gives CDR1 SNHLY, CDR2 FYNNEI. The CDR3 region is CASSLFGTSGSGTQYF. In DNA, the CDR3 is TGTGCCAGCAGTTTATTCGGGACTAGCGGGAGCGGGACCCAGTACTTC.

This clonotype turned up a few times. This chain connects TRBV25-1 to TRBJ2-2; a possible D gene is TRBD2 (6 bases). CDR1 and CDR2 from the germline V gene are MGHDK and SYGVNS. Between the trimmed V and J ends, which lost 8 bases and 5 bases, there was a span of 15 bases. The CDR3 length is 14 residues. Written as DNA, the CDR3 is TGTGCCAGCGCCCATTCGGGGGAGACCGGGGAGCTGTTTTTT. Translation gives CASAHSGETGELFF.

This chain links TRBV6-2 or TRBV6-3 with TRBJ1-5; possibly TRBD1 for D (6 bases). From germline, CDR1 is MNHEY and CDR2 SVGEGT. The CDR3 is 14 residues long. V was shortened by 1 base and J by 4 bases, with 8 bases between the two germline ends. CDR3 sequence: CASSYYRENQPQHF. As DNA, the CDR3 is TGTGCCAGCAGTTACTACAGGGAGAATCAGCCCCAGCATTTT.

The sample holds many counts of this clonotype. The chain joins TRBV6-1 to TRBJ2-3; TRBD2 agrees at 8 bases. This CDR3 comprises 17 residues. The V gene end was trimmed by 5 bases and the J gene end by 0 bases; junction bases not matched to a gene: 10. Germline lookup yields CDR1 MNHNS and CDR2 SASEGT. The CDR3 region is CASSKGLAATSTDTQYF. The CDR3 nucleotides read TGTGCCAGCAGTAAAGGACTAGCAGCGACTAGCACAGATACGCAGTATTTT.

This clonotype was seen many times. This chain connects TRBV7-2 to TRBJ1-2, with 8 bases fitting TRBD1. CDR1 SGHTA and CDR2 FQGNSA come from the germline V gene. J was trimmed by 3 bases and V by 5 bases; bases with no gene match: 11. The CDR3 has 16 residues. Here the CDR3 DNA reads TGTGCCAGCAGCGTTGCCCGACAGGGGAGCGACTATGGCTACACCTTC. Translation gives CASSVARQGSDYGYTF.

This clonotype was recorded at least ten times. The chain uses TRBV20-1 and TRBJ1-2; perhaps TRBD1 as D (6 bases). Trimming removed 6 bases from V and 8 bases from J, with 22 bases in between. The CDR3 is made up of 14 amino acids. Germline CDR1 reads DFQATT; CDR2 reads SNEGSKA (reference sequence). DNA for the CDR3: TGCAGTGCCGAGACGCGGGAGAAAGACAGGGGCTACACCTTC. Its translation: CSAETREKDRGYTF.

This clonotype was counted many times. The chain links TRBV7-2 to TRBJ2-4; TRBD2 is a possible D gene (6 bases). Germline V gene sequence: CDR1 SGHTA, CDR2 FQGNSA. This CDR3 contains 16 residues. With 6 bases removed from V and 0 bases from J, the gap between germline ends came to 15 bases. CDR3 sequence: CASSSGGSVAKNIQYF. The CDR3 DNA is TGTGCCAGCAGTTCCGGAGGGTCTGTAGCCAAAAACATTCAGTACTTC.

This sequence joins TRBV24-1 and TRBJ2-1; 9 bases align to TRBD1. Germline lookup yields CDR1 KGHDR and CDR2 SFDVKD. Trimming cost V 4 bases and J 1 base; bases outside gene matches: 4. The CDR3 covers 16 residues. The CDR3, as DNA: TGTGCCACCAGTGACTCCGGGACAGGGTCCTACAATGAGCAGTTCTTC. This codes for CATSDSGTGSYNEQFF.

This clonotype was seen repeatedly, ten times or more. The chain employs TRBV23-1 and TRBJ2-3; no clear D gene. TRBV23-1 is labeled an ORF, and its function is uncertain. The CDR3 has 14 amino acids. The V gene lost 11 bases and the J gene lost 3 bases, with 18 bases spanning the gap. The CDR3, as DNA: TGCGCCTCTAGACCGGGCCTCGGGACAGATACGCAGTATTTT. It encodes CASRPGLGTDTQYF.

This clonotype was seen many times. CDR3 region: CASSRARGTEAFF. CDR3 DNA: TGTGCCAGCAGCCGGGCCAGGGGCACTGAAGCTTTCTTT. The chain employs TRBV14 and TRBJ1-1; tentative D call: TRBD1 (6 bases). From germline, CDR1 is SGHDN and CDR2 FVKESK. The ends were cut back, 4 bases at V and 4 bases at J, with 10 bases in the middle. The CDR3 is 13 amino acids.

This clonotype was counted a few times. CDR3 in amino acids: CASSSHARRGEGGETQYF. Here the CDR3 DNA reads TGTGCCAGCAGCTCACACGCTCGGCGGGGGGAAGGGGGAGAGACCCAGTACTTC. The chain is built from TRBV11-2 and TRBJ2-5; 8 bases map to TRBD2. Germline CDR1 is SGHAT and CDR2 is FQNNGV. Trimming at V came to 4 bases and at J to 4 bases, leaving 17 bases not matched to a gene. The CDR3 totals 18 residues. The full variable domain, rest sourced from reference TRBV11-2 and TRBJ2-5, is EAGVAQSPRYKIIEKRQSVAFWCNPISGHATLYWYQQILGQGPKLLIQFQNNGVVDDSQLPKDRFSAERLKGVDSTLKIQPAKLEDSAVYLCASSSHARRGEGGETQYFGPGTRLLVL.